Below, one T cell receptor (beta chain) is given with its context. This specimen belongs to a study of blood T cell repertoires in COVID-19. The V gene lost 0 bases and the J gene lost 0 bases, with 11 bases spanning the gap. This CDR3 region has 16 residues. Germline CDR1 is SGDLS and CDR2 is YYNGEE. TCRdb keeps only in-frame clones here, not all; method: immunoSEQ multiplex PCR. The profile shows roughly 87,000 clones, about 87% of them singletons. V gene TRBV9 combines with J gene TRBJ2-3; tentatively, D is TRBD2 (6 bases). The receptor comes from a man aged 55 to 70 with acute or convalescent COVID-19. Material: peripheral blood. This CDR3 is CASSVVSSGSTDTQYF. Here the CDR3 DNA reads TGTGCCAGCAGCGTAGTTTCGAGCGGGAGCACAGATACGCAGTATTTT.